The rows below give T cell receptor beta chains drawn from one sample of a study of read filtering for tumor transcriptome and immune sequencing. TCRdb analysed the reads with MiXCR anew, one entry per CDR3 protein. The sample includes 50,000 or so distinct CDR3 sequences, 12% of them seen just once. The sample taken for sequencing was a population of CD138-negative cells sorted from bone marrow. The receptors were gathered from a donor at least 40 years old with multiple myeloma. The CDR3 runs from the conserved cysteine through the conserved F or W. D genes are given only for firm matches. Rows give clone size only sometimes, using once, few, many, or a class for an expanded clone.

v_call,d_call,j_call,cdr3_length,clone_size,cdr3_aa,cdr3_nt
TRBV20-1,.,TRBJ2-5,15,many,CSARPGEGLRGTQYF,TGCAGTGCACGACCAGGGGAGGGCCTACGGGGGACCCAGTACTTC
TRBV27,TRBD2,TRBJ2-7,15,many,CASSTNVIAGSEQYF,TGTGCCAGCTCAACTAACGTGATAGCGGGAAGCGAGCAGTACTTC
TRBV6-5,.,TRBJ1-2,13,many,CASSYGINYGYTF,TGTGCCAGCAGTTACGGAATTAACTATGGCTACACCTTC
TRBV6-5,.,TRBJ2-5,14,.,CASSRSDGQETQYF,TGTGCCAGCAGTCGCTCGGATGGGCAAGAGACCCAGTACTTC
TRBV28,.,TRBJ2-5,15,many,CASSSLEGGAETQYF,TGTGCCAGCAGTTCCCTCGAGGGAGGCGCAGAGACCCAGTACTTC
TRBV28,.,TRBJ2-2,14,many,CASSSDLNTGELFF,TGTGCCAGCAGTAGTGATCTGAACACCGGGGAGCTGTTTTTT
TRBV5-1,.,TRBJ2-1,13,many,CASRRQAGNEQFF,TGCGCCAGCAGACGGCAGGCGGGCAATGAGCAGTTCTTC
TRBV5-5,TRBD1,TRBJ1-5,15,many,CASSPGGRGHQPQHF,TGTGCCAGCAGCCCGGGGGGCAGGGGGCATCAGCCCCAGCATTTT
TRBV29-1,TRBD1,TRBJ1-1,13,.,CSAQGGGNTEAVF,TGCAGCGCCCAGGGGGGGGGGAACACCGAAGCTGTCTTT
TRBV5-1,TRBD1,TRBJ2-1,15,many,CASSSGQGDPNEQFF,TGCGCCAGCAGCTCGGGACAGGGGGATCCCAATGAGCAGTTCTTC
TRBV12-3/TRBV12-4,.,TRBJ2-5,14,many,CASSLGQGGETQYF,TGTGCCAGCAGTTTGGGGCAGGGGGGAGAGACCCAGTACTTC
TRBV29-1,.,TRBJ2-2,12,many,CSVKQGAGELFF,TGCAGCGTTAAACAGGGAGCCGGGGAGCTGTTTTTT
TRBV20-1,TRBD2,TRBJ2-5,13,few,CSASRAGVETQYF,TGCAGTGCTAGTAGGGCGGGAGTTGAGACCCAGTACTTC
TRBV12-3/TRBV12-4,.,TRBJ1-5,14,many,CASSFGERGQPQHF,TGTGCCAGTAGCTTTGGGGAACGCGGTCAGCCCCAGCATTTT
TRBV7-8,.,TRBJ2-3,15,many,CASSLNLASTDTQYF,TGTGCCAGCAGCTTAAATCTAGCTAGCACAGATACGCAGTATTTT